The 22 T cell receptor beta chains presented below share a single source sample, sequenced in a study of pediatric ulcerative colitis (dated by TCRdb to between 2019 and 2020). Library creation used the immunoSEQ multiplex PCR assay. Here the immuneACCESS table is served through TCRdb, limited to in-frame sequences with V and J called. Missing clones are a known gap in these copies; in checked studies unresolved V genes cover under half, and the rest lacks a known reason. The sample has about 32,000 clones on record, around 80% of them singletons. Of the sample, around 4.4% falls within the top ten clones. The specimen was blood. These receptors all come from a boy between 10 and 17 years old with severe ulcerative colitis.

The chain carries TRBV9 and TRBJ2-1; no firm D call. With 0 bases removed from V and 7 bases from J, the gap between germline ends came to 8 bases. The CDR3 consists of 13 residues. Per germline, CDR1 SGDLS and CDR2 YYNGEE. The CDR3 region has the DNA TGTGCCAGCAGCGTAGGTACCCTGAATGAGCAGTTCTTC. This sequence encodes CASSVGTLNEQFF.

DNA of the CDR3: TGCGCCAGCAGCCAAAGCCCAGCGGGGGGGCAGTTCTTC. Protein product: CASSQSPAGGQFF. V and J are TRBV4-1 and TRBJ2-1; TRBD2 matches at 9 bases. Trimming took 2 bases from V and 12 from J; bases not matched to a gene: 5. The CDR3 length is 13 residues. Germline assignment: CDR1 MGHRA and CDR2 YSYEKL.

The CDR3 DNA is TGTGCCAGCAGCTTGGAGGGGACGTCCTACGAGCAGTACTTC. Residues: CASSLEGTSYEQYF. V gene TRBV11-2 combines with J gene TRBJ2-7, with TRBD2 as a possible D gene (6 bases). Germline V CDR1 and CDR2: SGHAT, FQNNGV. The CDR3 totals 14 residues. The germline V and J ends were trimmed by 3 bases and 1 base, with 10 bases remaining between them.

V usage is TRBV9 and J usage is TRBJ2-5; no clear D. The CDR3 totals 14 residues. CDR1 and CDR2 (germline): SGDLS, YYNGEE. V was trimmed by 4 bases and J by 1 base, leaving 11 bases between them. The CDR3 nucleotides read TGTGCCAGCAGCCCGACTGGCCCCCAAGAGACCCAGTACTTC. Translating it yields CASSPTGPQETQYF.

The chain joins TRBV29-1 to TRBJ2-1; TRBD1 or TRBD2 may be the D gene (5 bases each). Per the germline V gene, CDR1 is SQVTM and CDR2 is ANQGSEA. Trimming cost V 6 bases and J 12 bases, with 21 bases left between them. The CDR3 totals 13 residues. The CDR3 is CSVPGRNKVGQFF. The CDR3 DNA is TGCAGCGTCCCGGGGCGTAACAAAGTCGGGCAGTTCTTC.

The chain combines TRBV2 with TRBJ2-5; 7 nucleotides agree with TRBD1. The V gene end was trimmed by 7 bases and the J gene end by 1 base; junction bases not matched to a gene: 9. Per germline, CDR1 SNHLY and CDR2 FYNNEI. This CDR3 spans 15 amino acids. This chain's CDR3 is CASKTGANPQETQYF. CDR3 in DNA: TGTGCCAGCAAAACAGGGGCGAACCCCCAAGAGACCCAGTACTTC. The whole variable domain, remainder taken from reference TRBV2 and TRBJ2-5, is EPEVTQTPSHQVTQMGQEVILRCVPISNHLYFYWYRQILGQKVEFLVSFYNNEISEKSEIFDDQFSVERPDGSNFTLKIRSTKLEDSAMYFCASKTGANPQETQYFGPGTRLLVL.

The gene calls are TRBV13 and TRBJ1-1; D is uncertain. The CDR3 is made up of 14 amino acids. CDR1 PRHDT and CDR2 FYEKMQ come from the germline V gene (reference sequence). The V end was cut by 5 bases, the J end by 2 bases, with 12 bases between. As DNA, the CDR3 is TGTGCCAGCAGCCCGGTCGCACCAAACACTGAAGCTTTCTTT. Translated: CASSPVAPNTEAFF.

V gene TRBV6-5 combines with J gene TRBJ2-2, with a tentative D call TRBD2 (7 bases). V lost 7 bases and J 7 bases, leaving 19 bases between the germline ends. Germline CDR1 is MNHEY and CDR2 is SVGAGI. The CDR3 runs to 15 residues. CDR3 region: CASTLGGGLNGELFF. CDR3 coding DNA: TGTGCCAGCACCTTGGGGGGGGGCCTGAACGGGGAGCTGTTTTTT.

This sequence joins TRBV6-5 and TRBJ1-1; D not resolved. V was trimmed by 0 bases and J by 0 bases, leaving 11 bases between them. This CDR3 comprises 16 residues. Germline CDR1 and CDR2: MNHEY and SVGAGI. Here the CDR3 DNA reads TGTGCCAGCAGTTACTCGACGGTTGCGTTGAACACTGAAGCTTTCTTT. Translating gives CASSYSTVALNTEAFF.

The chain is built from TRBV7-8 and TRBJ2-7, with D uncertain. The length of the CDR3 is 14 residues. Per germline, CDR1 SGHVS and CDR2 FQNEAQ. V lost 3 bases, J lost 4 bases, and 13 bases lay in between. CDR3 coding DNA: TGTGCCAGCAGCTTCGACGGCAGTAAATACGAGCAGTACTTC. This encodes CASSFDGSKYEQYF.

V is TRBV2 and J is TRBJ2-1; possibly TRBD1 for D (6 bases). Per the germline V gene, CDR1 is SNHLY and CDR2 is FYNNEI. V lost 6 bases to trimming and J lost 4 bases, with 13 bases between them. The CDR3 sequence is 14 residues long. The CDR3 nucleotides read TGTGCCAGCAGAGGACAGTTCATTTACAATGAGCAGTTCTTC. It encodes CASRGQFIYNEQFF.

This chain joins TRBV10-3 and TRBJ1-2; 10 bases match TRBD1. Germline V gene sequence: CDR1 ENHRY, CDR2 SYGVKD. The ends lost 4 bases at V and 2 bases at J; junction bases unmatched: 4. The CDR3 extends over 15 amino acids. The CDR3 nucleotides read TGTGCCATCAGTGGGGGACAGGGGAGGAACTATGGCTACACCTTC. As protein: CAISGGQGRNYGYTF.

The rearrangement joins TRBV11-2 to TRBJ2-5; D is unresolved. Germline V CDR1 and CDR2: SGHAT, FQNNGV. Trimming took 3 bases from V and 4 from J, leaving 15 bases between them. The CDR3 totals 15 residues. CDR3 coding DNA: TGTGCCAGCAGCTTGGGTCTCTCAGAGCGAGAGACCCAGTACTTC. It yields the protein CASSLGLSERETQYF.

The V gene is TRBV4-3, the J gene TRBJ2-7, with TRBD1 identical over 7 bases. The trim removed 3 bases at V and 0 bases at J, leaving 8 bases unmatched. This CDR3 is built from 16 residues. CDR1 LGHNA and CDR2 YSLEER come from the germline V gene. CDR3 region: CASSQIPGQFSYEQYF. The CDR3 bases are TGCGCCAGCAGCCAGATACCGGGACAGTTCTCCTACGAGCAGTACTTC.

The chain employs TRBV19 and TRBJ2-3; D gene ambiguous. CDR1 is LNHDA and CDR2 is SQIVND in the germline V gene (reference sequence). Trimming left V 4 bases short and J 4 bases short, with 18 bases between. The CDR3 extends over 16 amino acids. Here the CDR3 reads CASSTPGRTPPDTQYF. As DNA, the CDR3 is TGTGCCAGTAGTACCCCGGGCAGGACCCCTCCAGATACGCAGTATTTT.

The chain recombines TRBV7-6 with TRBJ2-7, with D maybe TRBD1 (5 bases). This CDR3 comprises 13 residues. Per germline, CDR1 SGHVS and CDR2 FNYEAQ. The V and J ends lost 2 bases and 3 bases respectively, with 8 bases between them. The CDR3 loop is CASSLQGFYEQYF. The CDR3 nucleotides read TGTGCCAGCAGCTTACAGGGATTCTACGAGCAGTACTTC.

This clone was observed a few times. The chain combines TRBV19 with TRBJ2-2; 8 bases map to TRBD1. The CDR3 totals 14 residues. With V trimmed by 6 bases and J by 6 bases, 6 bases remained unmatched. The germline CDR1 and CDR2 sequences are LNHDA and SQIVND (reference sequence). DNA for the CDR3: TGTGCCAGTAGGGGCAGGGGGCGCCCCGGGGAGCTGTTTTTT. Translation: CASRGRGRPGELFF.

This clone was picked up one time. The V call is TRBV7-2, the J call TRBJ2-1; TRBD2 aligns across 10 bases. Germline loops: CDR1 SGHTA, CDR2 FQGNSA. V shed 6 bases, J shed 6 bases, and the junction held 5 bases outside the gene matches. The CDR3 has 14 residues. DNA for the CDR3: TGTGCCAGCAGACCTTTAGCGGGGGGCAATGAGCAGTTCTTC. It yields the protein CASRPLAGGNEQFF.

The CDR3 sequence: CASSQGLAGTPDTQYF. The CDR3 DNA reads TGTGCCAGCAGCCAGGGCCTAGCGGGCACGCCAGATACGCAGTATTTT. This chain connects TRBV7-9 to TRBJ2-3, with TRBD2 identical over 8 bases. Per the germline V gene, CDR1 is SEHNR and CDR2 is FQNEAQ (reference sequence). J gave up 4 bases and V 5 bases, and 11 bases lay outside the gene matches. The CDR3 sequence is 16 residues long. The full variable domain, in which reference TRBV7-9 and TRBJ2-3 provide the parts outside the CDR3, is DTGVSQNPRHKITKRGQNVTFRCDPISEHNRLYWYRQTLGQGPEFLTYFQNEAQLEKSRLLSDRFSAERPKGSFSTLEIQRTEQGDSAMYLCASSQGLAGTPDTQYFGPGTRLTVL.

This chain joins TRBV6-5 and TRBJ1-5; D remains ambiguous. There are 14 residues in the CDR3. V lost 5 bases to trimming and J lost 1 base, with 9 bases between them. Germline V gives CDR1 MNHEY, CDR2 SVGAGI. The CDR3 loop is CASSPVDSNQPQHF. For the CDR3, the DNA is TGTGCCAGCAGTCCAGTCGACAGCAATCAGCCCCAGCATTTT.

The chain carries TRBV27 and TRBJ1-2; weak D call: TRBD1 (5 bases). Germline loops: CDR1 MNHEY, CDR2 SMNVEV (reference sequence). Between the trimmed V and J ends, which lost 2 bases and 1 base, there was a span of 8 bases. The length of the CDR3 is 14 residues. The CDR3 loop is CASSLQGVNYGYTF. In DNA, the CDR3 is TGTGCCAGCAGTTTACAGGGTGTTAACTATGGCTACACCTTC.

The sample holds one count of this clone. The V gene is TRBV7-9, the J gene TRBJ2-1; D uncertain. Germline V gene lookup returns CDR1 SEHNR and CDR2 FQNEAQ (reference sequence). This CDR3 has 12 residues. Between the trimmed V and J ends, which lost 5 bases and 10 bases, there was a span of 12 bases. Here the CDR3 reads CASSPPVGEQFF. CDR3 nucleotide sequence: TGTGCCAGCAGCCCTCCGGTGGGAGAGCAGTTCTTC.